Listed below are T cell receptor beta chains from one sample, sequenced in a study of blood T cell repertoires in COVID-19. The repertoire was sequenced with immunoSEQ multiplex PCR; TCRdb's copy has only in-frame clones and lacks some. The sample carries under 300,000 clones, roughly 87% recorded once. Material: peripheral blood. All receptors derive from a middle-aged woman who had recovered from COVID-19. CDR3s include the opening cysteine and the closing phenylalanine or tryptophan. A D gene is named only where the DNA matches it firmly. A clone size is listed for some rows: how often the clone was seen (once, few, many), or a class if it is expanded.

v_call: TRBV6-4; d_call: TRBD1; j_call: TRBJ1-4; clone_size: -; cdr3_nt: TGTGCCAGCAGTCCCGGGACAGGGGAGAGTAATGAAAAACTGTTTTTT; cdr3_aa: CASSPGTGESNEKLFF
v_call: TRBV19; d_call: -; j_call: TRBJ2-5; clone_size: -; cdr3_nt: TGTGCCAGTAGTATGCCACAGATTGAGACCCAGTACTTC; cdr3_aa: CASSMPQIETQYF
v_call: TRBV7-2; d_call: TRBD1; j_call: TRBJ1-2; clone_size: -; cdr3_nt: TGTGCCAGCAGCCCGAAGGACAGGGGGCTCTTGTATGGCTACACCTTC; cdr3_aa: CASSPKDRGLLYGYTF
v_call: TRBV3-1/TRBV3-2; d_call: TRBD2; j_call: TRBJ2-3; clone_size: -; cdr3_nt: TGTGCCAGCAGCCAAGAATTGGGACTAGCGGGAGTGAGTAGCACAGATACGCAGTATTTT; cdr3_aa: CASSQELGLAGVSSTDTQYF
v_call: TRBV5-1; d_call: -; j_call: TRBJ1-2; clone_size: -; cdr3_nt: TGCGCCAGCAGCTTAAGAACGGCGGAGGGTGGTGGCTACACCTTC; cdr3_aa: CASSLRTAEGGGYTF
v_call: TRBV18; d_call: -; j_call: TRBJ2-5; clone_size: -; cdr3_nt: TGTGCCAGCTCATATCGGCGGGGCTCAGGAGAGACCCAGTACTTC; cdr3_aa: CASSYRRGSGETQYF
v_call: TRBV13; d_call: -; j_call: TRBJ2-3; clone_size: -; cdr3_nt: TGTGCCAGCAGACTTATCTCAGGGCGGGATACTACAGATACGCAGTATTTT; cdr3_aa: CASRLISGRDTTDTQYF
v_call: TRBV28; d_call: -; j_call: TRBJ1-4; clone_size: -; cdr3_nt: TGTGCCAGCGGCCGGGTTAATGAAAAACTGTTTTTT; cdr3_aa: CASGRVNEKLFF
v_call: TRBV5-1; d_call: TRBD1; j_call: TRBJ2-1; clone_size: -; cdr3_nt: TGCGCCAGCAGCTTTACAGGGGGCTCCTACAATGAGCAGTTCTTC; cdr3_aa: CASSFTGGSYNEQFF
v_call: TRBV20-1; d_call: TRBD1; j_call: TRBJ2-7; clone_size: -; cdr3_nt: TGCAGTGCGAAGACAGGGCACGAGCAGTACTTC; cdr3_aa: CSAKTGHEQYF
v_call: TRBV12-3/TRBV12-4; d_call: -; j_call: TRBJ2-2; clone_size: -; cdr3_nt: TGTGCCAGCAGACAGGGTGTCGGGGAGCTGTTTTTT; cdr3_aa: CASRQGVGELFF
v_call: TRBV5-4; d_call: TRBD2; j_call: TRBJ2-6; clone_size: -; cdr3_nt: TGTGCCAGCAGCGACCCCGGGGGGGGCCCGAGCTCTGGGGCCAACGTCCTGACTTTC; cdr3_aa: CASSDPGGGPSSGANVLTF
v_call: TRBV11-2; d_call: TRBD2; j_call: TRBJ2-3; clone_size: -; cdr3_nt: TGTGCCAGCAGCTTAGTTAATCGGGCTACTAGCGGGTTTCCGGGTACGCAGTATTTT; cdr3_aa: CASSLVNRATSGFPGTQYF
v_call: TRBV19; d_call: TRBD1; j_call: TRBJ1-2; clone_size: -; cdr3_nt: TGTGCCAGTTTGGCCCTGGGACAGGTGGGCGGCTACACCTTC; cdr3_aa: CASLALGQVGGYTF
v_call: TRBV7-2; d_call: -; j_call: TRBJ2-7; clone_size: -; cdr3_nt: TGTGCCAGCAGCTTAGTGGTCAGCTCCTACGAGCAGTACTTC; cdr3_aa: CASSLVVSSYEQYF
v_call: TRBV25-1; d_call: -; j_call: TRBJ1-4; clone_size: few; cdr3_nt: TGTGCCAGCAGCGCAGGGGTTCAATCAACTAATGAAAAACTGTTTTTT; cdr3_aa: CASSAGVQSTNEKLFF
v_call: TRBV6-5; d_call: TRBD1; j_call: TRBJ1-1; clone_size: -; cdr3_nt: TGTGCCAGCAGCGCTACAGGGGGCTGGACTGAAGCTTTCTTT; cdr3_aa: CASSATGGWTEAFF
v_call: TRBV11-2; d_call: -; j_call: TRBJ1-4; clone_size: once; cdr3_nt: TGTGCCAGCAGCCTAGAGGGGCGTAATGAAAAACTGTTTTTT; cdr3_aa: CASSLEGRNEKLFF
v_call: TRBV11-3; d_call: -; j_call: TRBJ2-5; clone_size: -; cdr3_nt: TGTGCCAGCAGCTTAGGCGTAGAAGAGACCCAGTACTTC; cdr3_aa: CASSLGVEETQYF
v_call: TRBV7-8; d_call: -; j_call: TRBJ2-1; clone_size: -; cdr3_nt: TGTGCCAGCAGCTCTGGCTATGAGCAGTTCTTC; cdr3_aa: CASSSGYEQFF